The TCR beta chain under discussion was sequenced for a study of T cell responses to AZD1222 COVID-19 vaccine. Method: immunoSEQ multiplex PCR; TCRdb's copy keeps in-frame clones and lacks some. The sample yields 150,000 or so clones, about nine tenths seen once. CDR3 length: 15 amino acids. Germline V gives CDR1 SGHRS, CDR2 YFSETQ. The V end was cut by 1 base, the J end by 2 bases, with 11 bases between. The clonotype originates from an adult in good health. Specimen: peripheral blood, collected on day 0 of MenACWY control vaccination. J is TRBJ2-3 and V is TRBV5-1; D might be TRBD2 (6 bases). Here the CDR3 reads CASSLLGEVTDTQYF. The CDR3 DNA is TGCGCCAGCAGCTTGTTGGGGGAGGTCACAGATACGCAGTATTTT.